This T cell receptor beta chain is from a study of OX40 agonist ivuxolimab in advanced cancers. TCRdb's copy holds only in-frame clones and misses some; the assay was immunoSEQ multiplex PCR. The sample contains 76,000 or so clones, 93% of which appear only once. Germline-derived CDR1 and CDR2 are SNHLY and FYNNEI. The trim removed 7 bases at V and 3 bases at J, leaving 9 bases unmatched. The CDR3 extends over 14 amino acids. Patients with a history of autoimmune disease or on systemic immunosuppression were excluded. Blood sampling was done at baseline, cycle 4 day 1, and cycle 7 day 1. The rearrangement joins TRBV2 to TRBJ2-7; 7 nucleotides agree with TRBD2. Sequencing used CD4+ or CD8+ T cells sorted from blood, obtained in a trial of the OX40 agonist ivuxolimab. The receptor was derived from an adult with an advanced solid tumor such as melanoma, head and neck, liver or kidney cancer. Here the CDR3 DNA reads TGTGCCAGCAAAAGCCCGGGACTATACTACGAGCAGTACTTC. Its translation is CASKSPGLYYEQYF.